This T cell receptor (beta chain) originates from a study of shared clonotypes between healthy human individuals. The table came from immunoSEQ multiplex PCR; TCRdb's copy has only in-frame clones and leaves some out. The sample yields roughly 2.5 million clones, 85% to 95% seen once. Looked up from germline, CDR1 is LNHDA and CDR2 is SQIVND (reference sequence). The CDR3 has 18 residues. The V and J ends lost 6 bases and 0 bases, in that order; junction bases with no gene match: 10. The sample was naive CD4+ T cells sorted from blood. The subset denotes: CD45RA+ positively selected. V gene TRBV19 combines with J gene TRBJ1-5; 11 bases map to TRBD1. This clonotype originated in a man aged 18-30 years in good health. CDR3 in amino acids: CASRAPGQGGPSNQPQHF. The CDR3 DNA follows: TGTGCCAGTAGAGCACCGGGACAGGGGGGTCCTAGCAATCAGCCCCAGCATTTT.